One sample yielded the 24 T cell receptor beta chains listed below, sequenced in a study of blood T cell repertoires in COVID-19. TCRdb's table, derived via immunoSEQ multiplex PCR, lists solely in-frame clones and lacks some. The table has about 47,000 clones, about 81% seen once. What was sequenced was peripheral blood. These TCRs come from a man in his fifties with acute or convalescent COVID-19.

In DNA, the CDR3 is TGCGCCAGCAGCTTGGATGCGGCCTCTAGCACAGATACGCAGTATTTT. It translates to CASSLDAASSTDTQYF. The chain couples TRBV5-1 to TRBJ2-3; D is unresolved. The length of the CDR3 is 16 residues. V was trimmed by 0 bases and J by 0 bases, leaving 11 bases between them. Germline assignment: CDR1 SGHRS and CDR2 YFSETQ.

The chain couples TRBV30 to TRBJ1-2, with 10 bases identical to TRBD1. The length of the CDR3 is 16 residues. Trimming cost V 0 bases and J 7 bases; bases outside gene matches: 11. The germline V gene encodes CDR1 GTSNPN and CDR2 SVGIG (reference sequence). CDR3 sequence (DNA): TGTGCCTGGAGTGTACCGAAGGGACAGGGGTTCTCTGGCTACACCTTC. Amino acids: CAWSVPKGQGFSGYTF.

The gene calls are TRBV12-3 or TRBV12-4 and TRBJ2-7; 8 positions match TRBD1. There are 12 residues in the CDR3. Trimming took 5 bases from V and 4 from J; bases not matched to a gene: 1. CDR3 sequence: CASSGTGYEQYF. In DNA form, the CDR3 reads TGTGCCAGCAGTGGGACAGGTTACGAGCAGTACTTC.

The rearrangement joins TRBV13 to TRBJ2-7; D perhaps matches TRBD1 (6 bases). Trimming removed 5 bases from V and 5 bases from J, with 19 bases in between. The germline V gene encodes CDR1 PRHDT and CDR2 FYEKMQ (reference sequence). The CDR3 spans 15 residues. CDR3 region: CASSNGQGFVHEQYF. The CDR3 DNA follows: TGTGCCAGCAGCAACGGGCAGGGGTTCGTCCACGAGCAGTACTTC.

The CDR3 DNA reads TGTGCCAGCAGATCGGCGGGAGGGACCTACGAGCAGTACTTC. It yields the protein CASRSAGGTYEQYF. The chain combines TRBV4-2 with TRBJ2-7; 9 bases agree with TRBD2. Looked up from germline, CDR1 is LGHNA and CDR2 is YNFKEQ. The J segment lost 2 bases and the V segment lost 6 bases, leaving 5 bases of the junction unmatched. This CDR3 contains 14 residues.

The chain couples TRBV11-2 to TRBJ2-5, with TRBD2 matching over 8 bases. J lost 6 bases, V lost 3 bases, and 9 bases had no gene match. From germline, CDR1 is SGHAT and CDR2 FQNNGV. The CDR3 covers 15 residues. CDR3 DNA sequence: TGTGCCAGCAGCTTTAATCGGGGGGGCGGGCAGACCCAGTACTTC. This codes for CASSFNRGGGQTQYF.

This rearrangement joins TRBV9 to TRBJ2-2; D is possibly TRBD2 (6 bases). Germline CDR1 reads SGDLS; CDR2 reads YYNGEE. The CDR3 loop spans 14 amino acids. The V end was cut by 5 bases, the J end by 5 bases, with 13 bases between. In nucleotides, the CDR3 is TGTGCCAGCAGTTTCGGAGGGCCAACCGGGGAGCTGTTTTTT. Amino acid sequence: CASSFGGPTGELFF.

The chain uses TRBV9 and TRBJ1-6; D is unclear. This CDR3 spans 17 amino acids. The V end lost 0 bases, the J end lost 0 bases, and 10 bases lay between the germline ends. Per germline, CDR1 SGDLS and CDR2 YYNGEE. The CDR3 DNA is TGTGCCAGCAGCGTAGATACCGGTAGCTCCTATAATTCACCCCTCCACTTT. Protein: CASSVDTGSSYNSPLHF.

V gene TRBV9 combines with J gene TRBJ2-7, with 16 bases matching TRBD2. Germline loops: CDR1 SGDLS, CDR2 YYNGEE. The trim removed 3 bases at V and 5 bases at J, leaving 11 bases unmatched. This CDR3 has 18 amino acids. The CDR3 reads CASSADGTSGRALDEQYF. Written as DNA, the CDR3 is TGTGCCAGCAGCGCCGACGGGACTAGCGGGAGGGCCTTGGACGAGCAGTACTTC.

The chain uses TRBV5-8 and TRBJ2-2, with 10 bases identical to TRBD1. V shed 4 bases, J shed 6 bases, and the junction held 9 bases outside the gene matches. The germline V gene encodes CDR1 SGHTS and CDR2 YDEGEE. The CDR3 totals 16 residues. The chain's CDR3 is CASSLDGTGDPGELFF. The CDR3, as DNA: TGTGCCAGCAGCCTAGACGGGACAGGGGACCCCGGGGAGCTGTTTTTT.

The chain recombines TRBV4-1 with TRBJ2-7; TRBD1 might be the D (6 bases). The CDR3 runs to 16 residues. CDR1 and CDR2 from the germline V gene are MGHRA and YSYEKL. V was shortened by 5 bases and J by 1 base, with 18 bases between the two germline ends. CDR3 protein: CASSNLGTGKSYEQYF. The CDR3 region has the DNA TGCGCCAGCAGCAACCTCGGAACAGGGAAGTCCTACGAGCAGTACTTC.

This sequence joins TRBV9 and TRBJ1-5; D is possibly TRBD1 (5 bases). This CDR3 comprises 18 residues. Germline V CDR1 and CDR2: SGDLS, YYNGEE. V lost 0 bases to trimming and J lost 1 base, with 17 bases between them. The CDR3 protein is CASSVAGWGGESNQPQHF. DNA of the CDR3: TGTGCCAGCAGCGTAGCGGGGTGGGGGGGAGAAAGCAATCAGCCCCAGCATTTT.

V and J are TRBV19 and TRBJ1-1, with 7 positions matching TRBD1. Trimming cost V 9 bases and J 3 bases; bases outside gene matches: 7. The germline V gene has CDR1 LNHDA and CDR2 SQIVND (reference sequence). The CDR3 has 13 residues. CDR3 loop: CASRGGTHTEAFF. The CDR3, as DNA: TGTGCCAGCCGAGGGGGCACACACACTGAAGCTTTCTTT.

The V call is TRBV21-1, the J call TRBJ2-7; TRBD1, as called in the table, went unchecked against the DNA. TRBV21-1 is tagged as a pseudogene. The CDR3 spans 17 residues. CDR3: CASSKDRDRGPIYEQYF. In nucleotides, the CDR3 is TGTGCCAGCAGCAAAGATCGGGACAGGGGACCAATTTACGAGCAGTACTTC.

This sequence joins TRBV3-1 (or the pseudogene TRBV3-2) and TRBJ2-7; D is possibly TRBD2 (5 bases). The CDR3 length is 15 residues. The germline V gene has CDR1 LGHDT and CDR2 YNNKEL (reference sequence). Trimming removed 5 bases from V and 5 bases from J, with 19 bases in between. CDR3 nucleotides: TGTGCCAGCAGCGAGGGTACGGTAGACTGGGACGAGCAGTACTTC. Residues: CASSEGTVDWDEQYF.

This chain connects TRBV5-1 to TRBJ2-5, with TRBD2 identical over 11 bases. Germline CDR1 is SGHRS and CDR2 is YFSETQ. The CDR3 consists of 16 residues. Trimming removed 2 bases from V and 1 base from J; junction bases left unmatched: 4. CDR3 loop: CASSFRLAGTQETQYF. The CDR3 bases are TGCGCCAGCAGCTTTAGACTAGCGGGGACCCAAGAGACCCAGTACTTC. The variable domain in full, completed from reference TRBV5-1 and TRBJ2-5, reads KAGVTQTPRYLIKTRGQQVTLSCSPISGHRSVSWYQQTPGQGLQFLFEYFSETQRNKGNFPGRFSGRQFSNSRSEMNVSTLELGDSALYLCASSFRLAGTQETQYFGPGTRLLVL.

The chain couples TRBV15 to TRBJ2-3, with 9 nucleotides matching TRBD1. The CDR3 covers 19 residues. Germline CDR1 and CDR2: LNHNV and YYDKDF (reference sequence). The J segment lost 0 bases and the V segment lost 9 bases, leaving 19 bases of the junction unmatched. CDR3 sequence (DNA): TGTGCCACTTCCCAAGACAGGGGACAGGGACTTCCTAGCACAGATACGCAGTATTTT. Amino acid sequence: CATSQDRGQGLPSTDTQYF. Full variable domain (missing parts from reference TRBV15 and TRBJ2-3): DAMVIQNPRYQVTQFGKPVTLSCSQTLNHNVMYWYQQKSSQAPKLLFHYYDKDFNNEADTPDNFQSRRPNTSFCFLDIRSPGLGDTAMYLCATSQDRGQGLPSTDTQYFGPGTRLTVL.

This clone was counted only a few times. The chain recombines TRBV4-2 with TRBJ1-5, with unresolved D. CDR3 length equals 16 residues. Trimming cost V 0 bases and J 9 bases, with 18 bases left between them. Germline CDR1 and CDR2: LGHNA and YNFKEQ. In DNA form, the CDR3 reads TGTGCCAGCAGCCAAGATATTATGGGCGTTGTACGGCCCCAGCATTTT. This codes for CASSQDIMGVVRPQHF.

The genes are TRBV6-5 and TRBJ2-7, with TRBD1 identical over 11 bases. The V segment lost 10 bases and the J segment 10 bases; nucleotides outside the gene matches: 12. The CDR3 covers 13 residues. Per germline, CDR1 MNHEY and CDR2 SVGAGI. CDR3 protein: CATSLTGTGGQYF. CDR3 DNA: TGTGCCACCTCACTAACCGGGACAGGGGGTCAGTACTTC.

This clone has just a few counts. CDR3 nucleotides: TGTGCCAGTACCCGGGACAGGGGGCTTGGCTACACCTTC. Amino acids: CASTRDRGLGYTF. The chain is built from TRBV14 and TRBJ1-2, with 12 bases identical to TRBD1. The CDR3 extends over 13 amino acids. V gave up 9 bases and J gave up 7 bases; unmatched junction bases: 6. Per germline, CDR1 SGHDN and CDR2 FVKESK.

As for this clone: This sample includes further DNA sequences coding for the same CDR3. V usage is TRBV19 and J usage is TRBJ1-1; D may be TRBD1 (5 bases). Trimming took off 8 bases at V and 1 base at J, with 11 bases between the two ends. The CDR3 contains 13 residues. Germline CDR1 LNHDA, CDR2 SQIVND (reference sequence). CDR3 sequence (DNA): TGTGCCAGTCGTGGGCAGGGGAACACTGAAGCTTTCTTT. It encodes CASRGQGNTEAFF.

V and J are TRBV7-6 and TRBJ1-1; D unclear. Germline V lookup: CDR1 SGHVS, CDR2 FNYEAQ. V shed 4 bases and J shed 0 bases, with 6 bases lying between them. The CDR3 contains 13 residues. The CDR3 here is CASSSTVNTEAFF. Here the CDR3 DNA reads TGTGCCAGCAGCTCAACTGTGAACACTGAAGCTTTCTTT.

The V gene is TRBV2, the J gene TRBJ1-1; D ambiguous. This CDR3 is 11 amino acids long. V shed 8 bases and J shed 10 bases, with 14 bases lying between them. The germline CDR1 and CDR2 sequences are SNHLY and FYNNEI. Here the CDR3 DNA reads TGTGCCAGCGGGGAGACGTATTCAGCTTTCTTT. Its translation: CASGETYSAFF.

The V and J genes are TRBV13 and TRBJ2-3; D is unresolved. CDR3 size: 16 residues. The V and J ends lost 1 base and 0 bases respectively, with 11 bases between them. CDR1 PRHDT and CDR2 FYEKMQ come from the germline V gene (reference sequence). The CDR3 here is CASSLVHGDSTDTQYF. In DNA form, the CDR3 reads TGTGCCAGCAGCTTAGTACACGGAGACAGCACAGATACGCAGTATTTT.